The 14 T cell receptor beta chains below were found in one sample sequenced in a study of blood T cell repertoires in COVID-19. Generated by immunoSEQ multiplex PCR, the TCRdb table keeps only in-frame clones and is missing some. Of tens of thousands of clones in the sample, about 83% are singletons; the top ten hold approximately 8.8%. The sample consisted of peripheral blood. Receptor source: a human donor in a cohort sampled during active COVID-19.

CDR3 residues: CASSFGTSGNEQFF. CDR3 nucleotide sequence: TGTGCCAGCAGCTTCGGGACTAGCGGGAATGAGCAGTTCTTC. The J gene is TRBJ2-1, the V gene TRBV7-3; TRBD2 aligns across 12 bases. Germline V gene data show CDR1 as SGHTA and CDR2 as FQGTGA. V dropped 3 bases and J dropped 7; count of bases not matched to a gene: 1. The CDR3 runs to 14 residues.

This clone appeared once. The V gene is TRBV30, the J gene TRBJ2-7; 7 bases match TRBD1. This CDR3 has 11 amino acids. V lost 8 bases to trimming and J lost 5 bases; unmatched junction nucleotides: 6. Germline assignment: CDR1 GTSNPN and CDR2 SVGIG (reference sequence). In DNA form, the CDR3 reads TGTGCCGGATCGGACAGGAACGAGCAGTACTTC. Protein: CAGSDRNEQYF.

V gene TRBV18 combines with J gene TRBJ2-5, with 7 positions matching TRBD1. This CDR3 region has 14 residues. Per germline, CDR1 KGHSH and CDR2 LQKENI. The J segment lost 0 bases and the V segment lost 4 bases, leaving 2 bases of the junction unmatched. Here the CDR3 DNA reads TGTGCCAGCTCACGGGGACAGAACCAAGAGACCCAGTACTTC. It is translated as CASSRGQNQETQYF.

This clone was counted only a few times. This chain uses TRBV6-7 with TRBJ2-3; maybe TRBD2 (7 bases). TRBV6-7 is placed among ORFs of uncertain function. V was trimmed by 11 bases and J by 3 bases, leaving 18 bases between them. The CDR3 has 14 residues. CDR3 sequence reads: CAPRGGLATDTQYF. In DNA form, the CDR3 reads TGTGCCCCTAGGGGGGGACTCGCGACAGATACGCAGTATTTT.

The chain links TRBV5-1 to TRBJ2-7; 7 bases agree with TRBD2. The germline CDR1 and CDR2 sequences are SGHRS and YFSETQ. Losses at the gene ends were 4 bases for V and 6 bases for J; bases not matched to a gene: 7. This CDR3 is built from 13 residues. CDR3 DNA sequence: TGCGCCAGCAGCCGCGATGGGGGGGTCGAGCAGTACTTC. It is translated as CASSRDGGVEQYF. Full variable domain (rest looked up from reference TRBV5-1 and TRBJ2-7): KAGVTQTPRYLIKTRGQQVTLSCSPISGHRSVSWYQQTPGQGLQFLFEYFSETQRNKGNFPGRFSGRQFSNSRSEMNVSTLELGDSALYLCASSRDGGVEQYFGPGTRLTVT.

The V gene is TRBV7-3, the J gene TRBJ2-1; 7 positions match TRBD1. With V trimmed by 5 bases and J by 8 bases, 6 bases remained unmatched. The CDR3 has 13 amino acids. Germline V gene sequence: CDR1 SGHTA, CDR2 FQGTGA. The CDR3 protein is CASSKDRQDEQFF. The CDR3 nucleotides are TGTGCCAGCAGCAAGGACAGGCAGGATGAGCAGTTCTTC.

The chain recombines TRBV15 with TRBJ2-6; D is possibly TRBD1 (5 bases). CDR3 length equals 19 residues. Trimming removed 0 bases from V and 2 bases from J, with 17 bases in between. Germline V lookup: CDR1 LNHNV, CDR2 YYDKDF (reference sequence). The CDR3 region is CATSRDRQGRGTGANVLTF. DNA of the CDR3: TGTGCCACCAGCAGAGATCGGCAGGGAAGGGGCACTGGGGCCAACGTCCTGACTTTC.

The chain combines TRBV19 with TRBJ2-3, with a possible D match to TRBD1 (6 bases). The V gene's germline CDR1 is LNHDA and CDR2 SQIVND (reference sequence). Trimming cost V 5 bases and J 6 bases, with 18 bases left between them. The CDR3 contains 15 residues. The CDR3 sequence is CASSDAPQGMDTQYF. The CDR3 DNA follows: TGTGCCAGTAGTGATGCCCCACAGGGTATGGATACGCAGTATTTT.

The chain employs TRBV11-3 and TRBJ2-1; tentative D call: TRBD2 (5 bases). The CDR3 covers 12 residues. Germline V gene sequence: CDR1 SGHNT, CDR2 YENEEA. V was clipped by 1 base and J by 12 bases, with 10 bases between them. The CDR3, as DNA: TGTGCCAGCAGCTTAGTTCAAGAGGGGCAGTTCTTC. Protein: CASSLVQEGQFF.

The chain uses TRBV7-9 and TRBJ1-1, with 10 bases aligning to TRBD1. Germline CDR1 is SEHNR and CDR2 is FQNEAQ (reference sequence). The CDR3 spans 14 residues. The V gene end was trimmed by 5 bases and the J gene end by 5 bases; junction bases not matched to a gene: 5. The CDR3, as DNA: TGTGCCAGCAGCGAAGGACAGGGGGAAACTGAAGCTTTCTTT. This codes for CASSEGQGETEAFF. The entire variable domain, with the rest obtained from reference TRBV7-9 and TRBJ1-1, is as follows: DTGVSQNPRHKITKRGQNVTFRCDPISEHNRLYWYRQTLGQGPEFLTYFQNEAQLEKSRLLSDRFSAERPKGSFSTLEIQRTEQGDSAMYLCASSEGQGETEAFFGQGTRLTVV.

The chain couples TRBV25-1 to TRBJ1-1; the D is unclear. Germline loops: CDR1 MGHDK, CDR2 SYGVNS. V was cut by 2 bases and J by 4 bases, with 17 bases left in between. The CDR3 totals 16 residues. Here the CDR3 reads CASSEGLPLGGTEAFF. The CDR3 bases are TGTGCCAGCAGTGAAGGGCTACCCCTTGGTGGCACTGAAGCTTTCTTT.

The CDR3 loop is CASSLAVLSYNEQFF. CDR3 nucleotides: TGTGCCAGCAGCTTAGCGGTCCTCTCCTACAATGAGCAGTTCTTC. The chain combines TRBV11-3 with TRBJ2-1; D call uncertain. Germline lookup yields CDR1 SGHNT and CDR2 YENEEA. This CDR3 has 15 residues. The V end was cut by 1 base, the J end by 0 bases, with 7 bases between.

This sequence joins TRBV11-3 and TRBJ2-7, with 13 nucleotides matching TRBD2. The CDR3 extends over 16 amino acids. Germline lookup yields CDR1 SGHNT and CDR2 YENEEA. After removal of 5 bases from V and 0 bases from J, the junction contained 4 bases not matched to a gene. DNA for the CDR3: TGTGCCAGCAGCCCGTGGACTAGCGGGAGCTCCTACGAGCAGTACTTC. Translation: CASSPWTSGSSYEQYF. Full variable domain (remainder filled in from reference TRBV11-3 and TRBJ2-7): EAGVVQSPRYKIIEKKQPVAFWCNPISGHNTLYWYLQNLGQGPELLIRYENEEAVDDSQLPKDRFSAERLKGVDSTLKIQPAELGDSAVYLCASSPWTSGSSYEQYFGPGTRLTVT.

The chain carries TRBV6-5 and TRBJ2-7; 8 bases fit TRBD1. With 7 bases clipped from V and 6 bases from J, the junction kept 8 bases outside the gene matches. This CDR3 is 13 amino acids long. Germline CDR1 MNHEY, CDR2 SVGAGI. CDR3 sequence: CASKGQEPSEQYF. For the CDR3, the DNA is TGTGCCAGCAAGGGACAGGAGCCGTCCGAGCAGTACTTC.